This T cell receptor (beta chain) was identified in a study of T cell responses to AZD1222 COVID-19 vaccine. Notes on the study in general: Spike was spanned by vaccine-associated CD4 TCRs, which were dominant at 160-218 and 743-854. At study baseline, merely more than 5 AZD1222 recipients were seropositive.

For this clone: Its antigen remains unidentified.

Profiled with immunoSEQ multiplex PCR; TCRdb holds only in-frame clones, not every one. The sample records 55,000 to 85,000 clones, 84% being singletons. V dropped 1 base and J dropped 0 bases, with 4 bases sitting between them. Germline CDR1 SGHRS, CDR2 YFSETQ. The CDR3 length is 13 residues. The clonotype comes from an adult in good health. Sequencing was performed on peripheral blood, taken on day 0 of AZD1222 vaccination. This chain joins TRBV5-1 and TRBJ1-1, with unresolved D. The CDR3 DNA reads TGCGCCAGCAGCTTGTCCCTGAACACTGAAGCTTTCTTT. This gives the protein CASSLSLNTEAFF.